This TCR beta chain was documented in a study of cytomegalovirus exposure and HLA in healthy donors. For the study at large: Prior work identified some 120 million unique TCR beta sequences in some 200 million T cells.

In the PCR, 60 Vbeta and 13 Jbeta primers were used. The authors' processing: Unique TCR beta chains totaled around 86 million in a later count, with approximately 10 million of them shared. Some clones are missing from TCRdb's copy, which holds only in-frame ones; the method was immunoSEQ multiplex PCR. V and J calls and clone size are copied from that table; D and trimming were computed from the DNA. The sample comprises more than 150,000 clones, approximately 80% of which are singletons, and roughly 1.6% rests with the top ten. As regards this clone: Antigen: not known.

Trimming took 5 bases from V and 4 from J, leaving 11 bases between them. CDR3 size: 13 residues. Germline values: CDR1 WSHSY, CDR2 SAAADI. Regarding the study as a whole: According to reports, the classifier identified cytomegalovirus status with high specificity and sensitivity. Later analysis showed most CMV-associated TCR beta chains appearing HLA-restricted.

This receptor was identified in a man aged 18 to 29 in good health and CMV-seronegative. Sequencing used PBMCs. The rearrangement links TRBV10-2 to TRBJ1-2; D unresolved. CDR3 in DNA: TGCGCCAGCAGTCTCATGATCGGCTATGGCTACACCTTC. Translated, it gives CASSLMIGYGYTF.